This is a list of T cell receptor beta chains from one sample in a study of blood T cell repertoires in COVID-19. The data were produced by immunoSEQ multiplex PCR, yet TCRdb's version contains in-frame clones alone and is incomplete. The sample has about 220,000 clones, about 81% seen once. The sequencing sample was made of peripheral blood. These receptors were obtained from a woman between 70 and 85 years old with COVID-19, enrolled during active disease. Both conserved end residues are part of each CDR3. A D gene is named only where the DNA matches it firmly. Expanded clones get a size class; other rows say once, few or many, or leave the size out.

j_call clone_size d_call v_call cdr3_length cdr3_nt cdr3_aa
TRBJ1-3 once . TRBV7-8 16 TGTGCCAGCAGCTTAGTTAGCGGCTTCTCTGGAAACACCATATATTTT CASSLVSGFSGNTIYF
TRBJ2-5 . . TRBV12-3/TRBV12-4 12 TGTGCCAGCAGTTTTTCGGGGGTGACCCAGTACTTC CASSFSGVTQYF
TRBJ2-1 . . TRBV2 14 TGTGCCAGCAGTGAGGATCTTAGCAGGGATGAGCAGTTCTTC CASSEDLSRDEQFF
TRBJ2-3 . TRBD1 TRBV7-9 15 TGTGCCAGCAGCATGAACAGGGGGCGCGCAGATACGCAGTATTTT CASSMNRGRADTQYF
TRBJ2-1 once TRBD2 TRBV24-1 15 TGTGCCACCAGTGAGGCTAGCGGGAAATTGGATGAGCAGTTCTTC CATSEASGKLDEQFF
TRBJ1-2 . TRBD1 TRBV6-5 14 TGTGCCAGCAGTTCGTGGGACAGTAGGGGTGGCTACACCTTC CASSSWDSRGGYTF
TRBJ2-2 few . TRBV6-1 16 TGTGCCAGCAGTGAAAGGCGGAGCGCGAACACCGGGGAGCTGTTTTTT CASSERRSANTGELFF
TRBJ1-2 . . TRBV3-1/TRBV3-2 14 TGTGCCAGCAGCCAACCTGGACAGAGTTATGGCTACACCTTC CASSQPGQSYGYTF
TRBJ1-4 . TRBD1 TRBV6-4 15 TGTGCCAGCAGTGACAGGGGGCAGCTAACTGAAAAACTGTTTTTT CASSDRGQLTEKLFF
TRBJ2-7 . TRBD2 TRBV25-1 15 TGTGCCAGCAGTCCCGGGGGGACGCATAAGGGGGAGCAGTACTTC CASSPGGTHKGEQYF
TRBJ2-3 . TRBD2 TRBV19 15 TGTGCCAGTAGTATTTCAGCGGGGAACACAGATACGCAGTATTTT CASSISAGNTDTQYF
TRBJ2-1 . TRBD2 TRBV3-1/TRBV3-2 15 TGTGCCAGCAGCCAAGGGCTAGCGGGAGGTAATGAGCAGTTCTTC CASSQGLAGGNEQFF
TRBJ2-1 . TRBD2 TRBV25-1 15 TGTGCCAGCAGTTTTACTAGCGGGGGGTACAATGAGCAGTTCTTC CASSFTSGGYNEQFF
TRBJ2-7 . . TRBV6-6 15 TGTGCCACCGCGGTACGGGAGAAATCCCGAGGCGAGCAGTACTTC CATAVREKSRGEQYF
TRBJ1-6 few TRBD1 TRBV11-2 15 TGTGCCAGCAGCCAAGTCGGACAGGGGAATTCACCCCTCCACTTT CASSQVGQGNSPLHF
TRBJ2-7 . TRBD1 TRBV7-2 11 TGTGCCAGCAGCGTCGGGACAGGGCAGTACTTC CASSVGTGQYF
TRBJ2-1 . TRBD2 TRBV29-1 15 TGCAGCGCTAGGGGGGAAGCGGGAGTAGGCCATGAGCAGTTCTTC CSARGEAGVGHEQFF
TRBJ1-6 . TRBD1 TRBV28 15 TGTGCCAGCAGTTGGATTGACAGGGGAAATTCACCCCTCCACTTT CASSWIDRGNSPLHF
TRBJ1-1 . . TRBV6-5 14 TGTGCCAGCACCCAGCGGGGAGAGAACACTGAAGCTTTCTTT CASTQRGENTEAFF
TRBJ2-1 . TRBD2 TRBV7-2 17 TGTGCCAGCAGCTTTAGGTCCGGGACTAGCGGGAAGCGTGAGCAGTTCTTC CASSFRSGTSGKREQFF
TRBJ1-4 . TRBD1 TRBV10-3 14 TGTGCCATCAGTGAGTCGGACAGGGGTGAAAAACTGTTTTTT CAISESDRGEKLFF
TRBJ2-7 . TRBD1 TRBV4-1 16 TGCGCCAGCAGCCTCTTACCCGGAGGACAGGGGGTCCAGCAGTACTTC CASSLLPGGQGVQQYF
TRBJ1-5 . . TRBV18 15 TGTGCCAGCTCAAACTACCAGGGCGCCAATCAGCCCCAGCATTTT CASSNYQGANQPQHF
TRBJ1-4 . TRBD1 TRBV19 17 TGTGCCAGCTGGTCGGGACAGGGAGGTTCCGCCGGCGAAAAACTGTTTTTT CASWSGQGGSAGEKLFF
TRBJ2-1 . TRBD2 TRBV4-2 15 TGTGCCAGCAGCCAAGGGACTAGCGACACGAATGAGCAGTTCTTC CASSQGTSDTNEQFF
TRBJ2-1 . . TRBV11-2 15 TGTGCCAGCAACTACTTGGGAGTCGGGTACAATGAGCAGTTCTTC CASNYLGVGYNEQFF
TRBJ1-1 . . TRBV27 14 TGTGCCAGCAGTACCCGCGGGGTAAGCACTGAAGCTTTCTTT CASSTRGVSTEAFF
TRBJ1-6 few TRBD1 TRBV30 13 TGTGCCTGGAGTTCAGGGGGCGGTTCACCCCTCCACTTT CAWSSGGGSPLHF
TRBJ1-3 . . TRBV6-5 14 TGTGCCACCTCCCTCCAGGGACTGGGAAACACCATATATTTT CATSLQGLGNTIYF
TRBJ2-1 . TRBD2 TRBV28 15 TGTGCCAGCAGTCCGAGAATGACACTAGCGGGAGGGCAGTTCTTC CASSPRMTLAGGQFF
TRBJ2-7 . TRBD1 TRBV6-2/TRBV6-3 14 TGTGCCAGCAGTTATTGGGACAGTTTCTACGAGCAGTACTTC CASSYWDSFYEQYF
TRBJ2-3 . TRBD2 TRBV4-2 19 TGTGCCAGCAGCCAAGGTAGGAGCGGGAGAGCTCTCAGCACAGATACGCAGTATTTT CASSQGRSGRALSTDTQYF
TRBJ1-1 . . TRBV19 14 TGTGCCAGTAGTATACAGAACCAGGGCACTGAAGCTTTCTTT CASSIQNQGTEAFF
TRBJ1-6 . . TRBV3-1/TRBV3-2 15 TGTGCCAGCACCGACTTGGGGGGGCGTAATTCACCCCTCCACTTT CASTDLGGRNSPLHF
TRBJ1-1 few . TRBV7-2 13 TGTGCCAGCAGCTTAAAACGGGAAACTGAAGCTTTCTTT CASSLKRETEAFF
TRBJ2-2 . . TRBV5-6 17 TGTGCCAGCAGCTTGTTGGGTAGCGGTTCGAACACCGGGGAGCTGTTTTTT CASSLLGSGSNTGELFF
TRBJ1-5 few . TRBV6-2/TRBV6-3 14 TGTGCCAGCAGTACCCAGGGATCCCATCAGCCCCAGCATTTT CASSTQGSHQPQHF
TRBJ1-3 . . TRBV7-9 15 TGTGCCAGCAGCTCTAGCGGCGGGTATGGAAACACCATATATTTT CASSSSGGYGNTIYF
TRBJ2-1 many TRBD2 TRBV7-2 15 TGTGCCAGCAGAAAAGCGGGAGAAGGGTACAATGAGCAGTTCTTC CASRKAGEGYNEQFF
TRBJ2-5 . TRBD2 TRBV11-2 14 TGTGCCAGCCACGGACTAGCGGGGAAAGAGACCCAGTACTTC CASHGLAGKETQYF
TRBJ1-4 many . TRBV6-5 12 TGTGCCAGCAGTCCCCAGAATGAAAAACTGTTTTTT CASSPQNEKLFF
TRBJ2-2 . . TRBV3-1/TRBV3-2 14 TGTGCCAGCAGCCAGCGGGACAACACCGGGGAGCTGTTTTTT CASSQRDNTGELFF
TRBJ1-4 few TRBD1 TRBV4-3 15 TGCGCCAGCAGCCAAGAGGGACAGGGGAATGAAAAACTGTTTTTT CASSQEGQGNEKLFF
TRBJ2-3 . TRBD2 TRBV27 15 TGTGCCAGCAGTTTAGCGGGAGGACGGGCAGATACGCAGTATTTT CASSLAGGRADTQYF
TRBJ1-6 . . TRBV6-5 13 TGTGCCAGCAATAGGGAGGTCGGTTCACCCCTCCACTTT CASNREVGSPLHF
TRBJ1-1 . TRBD1 TRBV2 15 TGTGCCAGCAGTGAAAGTAGGACAGGGACTACTGAAGCTTTCTTT CASSESRTGTTEAFF
TRBJ2-6 . TRBD2 TRBV7-2 18 TGTGCCAGCAGCGTGCGACTAGCGGAAAGCTCTGGGGCCAACGTCCTGACTTTC CASSVRLAESSGANVLTF
TRBJ1-4 . . TRBV6-6 13 TGTGCCAGCAGTTTAGGGGGAAGTGAAAAACTGTTTTTT CASSLGGSEKLFF
TRBJ2-1 . TRBD1 TRBV9 16 TGTGCCAGCAGCGGACAGGGCGCCAGAACTAACAATGAGCAGTTCTTC CASSGQGARTNNEQFF
TRBJ1-1 . . TRBV19 13 TGTGCCAGTAGGGTACATCTGAACACTGAAGCTTTCTTT CASRVHLNTEAFF
TRBJ1-3 . . TRBV5-1 14 TGCGCCAGCAGCTCAACAGGGCCCGGAAACACCATATATTTT CASSSTGPGNTIYF
TRBJ1-1 . . TRBV24-1 16 TGTGCCACCAGTGAGGGAGGGAAAGGGGGGAACACTGAAGCTTTCTTT CATSEGGKGGNTEAFF
TRBJ2-7 . TRBD2 TRBV5-1 16 TGCGCCAGCAGCCATGGGGCGGGAGTAGGGGACTACGAGCAGTACTTC CASSHGAGVGDYEQYF
TRBJ1-1 . . TRBV2 15 TGTGCCAGCACGGCGGGGCAGTCAAGCTACACTGAAGCTTTCTTT CASTAGQSSYTEAFF
TRBJ2-2 . TRBD2 TRBV28 14 TGTGCCAGCAGGACGGGGGGGGCCACCGGGGAGCTGTTTTTT CASRTGGATGELFF
TRBJ1-3 few . TRBV29-1 14 TGCAGCGTGACAGATCCTTTCTCTGGAAACACCATATATTTT CSVTDPFSGNTIYF
TRBJ2-7 . . TRBV27 14 TGTGCCAGCAGGTTGAGTATGGAGGGGTCCGAGCAGTACTTC CASRLSMEGSEQYF
TRBJ2-2 . . TRBV19 15 TGTGCCAGTAGTAAGCTAGAGGATGGCACCGGGGAGCTGTTTTTT CASSKLEDGTGELFF
TRBJ1-2 once TRBD1 TRBV5-4 14 TGTGCCAGCAGCCAAGGACAGGGATTTTATGGCTACACCTTC CASSQGQGFYGYTF